The entry below gives a single T cell receptor (beta chain) sequence along with its context. Germline trimming cut 4 bases from V and 5 bases from J; bases unmatched to any gene: 6. Germline V gene sequence: CDR1 KGHSH, CDR2 LQKENI. The CDR3 is made up of 15 amino acids. The entry originates in a study of blood T cell repertoires in COVID-19. Study overall: Acute-phase and convalescent COVID-19 samples originated in the United States, Italy and Spain. PBMCs, B-cell-depleted T cells, or T cells provided the cDNA or gDNA that made up the material.

Generated by immunoSEQ multiplex PCR, the TCRdb table keeps only in-frame clones and is missing some. The sample lists some 83,000 clones, roughly nine tenths occurring once. The chain employs TRBV18 and TRBJ2-2; 8 bases are a match to TRBD1. Material for sequencing was peripheral blood. The receptor was isolated from a man older than 75 in a cohort sampled during active COVID-19. The CDR3 DNA follows: TGTGCCAGCTCACAAACGACAGGGGAAACCGGGGAGCTGTTTTTT. Amino acid sequence: CASSQTTGETGELFF.